This T cell receptor (beta chain) was sequenced in a study of human T cells and chemical hapten exposure. Across the study: For the roughly 26-week duration of the study, patients were given weekly doses of diphenylcyclopropenone on the scalp.

This clonotype has ten or more counts. TCRdb fed the RACE reads into MiXCR, producing one record per CDR3 protein. The sample lists roughly 96,000 distinct CDR3 sequences; about 9.3% were seen once. Time point denoted: patch test 2, 6 weeks after DPC sensitization. As to treatment: therapeutic diphenylcyclopropenone sensitization with weekly scalp DPC. The CDR3 is 16 amino acids. Germline CDR1 reads SGHTA; CDR2 reads FQGNSA. V gave up 8 bases and J gave up 6 bases; unmatched junction bases: 10. This receptor was taken from a woman aged 40 to 50 with alopecia areata. Some clones in this sample may be carry-over from other donors' samples. This chain joins TRBV7-2 and TRBJ1-6; 10 bases match TRBD1. The source was whole blood, collected in connection with sensitization to the hapten diphenylcyclopropenone (DPC). CDR3 sequence: CASDFRQGASNSPLHF. In DNA form, the CDR3 reads TGTGCCAGCGATTTTCGACAGGGGGCTAGTAATTCACCCCTCCACTTT. The full variable domain, in which reference TRBV7-2 and TRBJ1-6 provide the parts outside the CDR3, is GAGVSQSPSNKVTEKGKDVELRCDPISGHTALYWYRQSLGQGLEFLIYFQGNSAPDKSGLPSDRFSAERTGGSVSTLTIQRTQQEDSAVYLCASDFRQGASNSPLHFGNGTRLTVT.